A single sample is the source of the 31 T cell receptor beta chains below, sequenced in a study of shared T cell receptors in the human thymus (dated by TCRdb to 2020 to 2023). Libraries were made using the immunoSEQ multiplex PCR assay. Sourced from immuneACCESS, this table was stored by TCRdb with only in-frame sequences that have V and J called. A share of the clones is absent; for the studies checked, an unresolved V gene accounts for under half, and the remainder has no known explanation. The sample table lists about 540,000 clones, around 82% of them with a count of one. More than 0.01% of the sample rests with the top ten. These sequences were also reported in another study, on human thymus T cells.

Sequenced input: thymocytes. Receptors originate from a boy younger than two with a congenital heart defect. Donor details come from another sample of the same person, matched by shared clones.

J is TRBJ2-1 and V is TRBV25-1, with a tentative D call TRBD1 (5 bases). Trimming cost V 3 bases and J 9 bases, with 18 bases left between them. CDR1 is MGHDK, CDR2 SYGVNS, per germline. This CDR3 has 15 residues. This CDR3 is CASSDPPGQGSEQFF. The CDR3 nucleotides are TGTGCCAGCAGTGACCCCCCTGGGCAGGGAAGTGAGCAGTTCTTC. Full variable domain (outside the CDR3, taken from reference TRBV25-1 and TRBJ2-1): EADIYQTPRYLVIGTGKKITLECSQTMGHDKMYWYQQDPGMELHLIHYSYGVNSTEKGDLSSESTVSRIRTEHFPLTLESARPSHTSQYLCASSDPPGQGSEQFFGPGTRLTVL.

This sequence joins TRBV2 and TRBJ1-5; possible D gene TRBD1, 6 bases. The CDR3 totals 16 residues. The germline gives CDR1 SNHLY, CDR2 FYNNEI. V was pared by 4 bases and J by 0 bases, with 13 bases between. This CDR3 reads CASSGRGQHSNQPQHF. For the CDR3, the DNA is TGTGCCAGCAGTGGACGAGGACAGCATAGCAATCAGCCCCAGCATTTT.

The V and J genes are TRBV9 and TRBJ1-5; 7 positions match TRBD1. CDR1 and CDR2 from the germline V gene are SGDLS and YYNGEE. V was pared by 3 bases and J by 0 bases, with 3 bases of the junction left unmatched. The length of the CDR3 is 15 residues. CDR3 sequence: CASSEGADSNQPQHF. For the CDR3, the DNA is TGTGCCAGCAGCGAGGGGGCGGATAGCAATCAGCCCCAGCATTTT.

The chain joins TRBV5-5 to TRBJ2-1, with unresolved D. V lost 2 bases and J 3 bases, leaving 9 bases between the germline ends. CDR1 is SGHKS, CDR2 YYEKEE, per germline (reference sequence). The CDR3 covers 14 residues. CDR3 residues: CASSFVQDYNEQFF. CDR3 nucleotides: TGTGCCAGCAGCTTTGTCCAGGACTACAATGAGCAGTTCTTC.

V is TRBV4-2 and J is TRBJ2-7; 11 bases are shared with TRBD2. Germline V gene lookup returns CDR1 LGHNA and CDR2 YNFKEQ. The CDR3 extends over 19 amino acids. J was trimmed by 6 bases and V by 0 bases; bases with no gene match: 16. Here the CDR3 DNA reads TGTGCCAGCAGCCAAGATGATTCTAGCGGGAGGACGCGAAACTCCGAGCAGTACTTC. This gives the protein CASSQDDSSGRTRNSEQYF.

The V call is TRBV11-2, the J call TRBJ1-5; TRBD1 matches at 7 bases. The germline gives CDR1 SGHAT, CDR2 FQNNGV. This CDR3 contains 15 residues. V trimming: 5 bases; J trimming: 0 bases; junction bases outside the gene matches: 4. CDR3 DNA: TGTGCCAGCAGCCTCCAGGGGGATAGCAATCAGCCCCAGCATTTT. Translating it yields CASSLQGDSNQPQHF.

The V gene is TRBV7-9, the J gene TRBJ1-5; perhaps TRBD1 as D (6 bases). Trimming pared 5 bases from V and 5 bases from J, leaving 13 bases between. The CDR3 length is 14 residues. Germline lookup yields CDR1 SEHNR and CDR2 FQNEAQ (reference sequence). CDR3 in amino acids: CASSPTGHHQPQHF. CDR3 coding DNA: TGTGCCAGCAGCCCCACAGGGCACCATCAGCCCCAGCATTTT.

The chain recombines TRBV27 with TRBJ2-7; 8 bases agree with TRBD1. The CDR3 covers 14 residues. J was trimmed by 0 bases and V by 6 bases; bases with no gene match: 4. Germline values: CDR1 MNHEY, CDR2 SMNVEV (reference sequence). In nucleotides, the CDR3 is TGTGCCAGCAGCCGGGACAGGAGCTCCTACGAGCAGTACTTC. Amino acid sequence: CASSRDRSSYEQYF.

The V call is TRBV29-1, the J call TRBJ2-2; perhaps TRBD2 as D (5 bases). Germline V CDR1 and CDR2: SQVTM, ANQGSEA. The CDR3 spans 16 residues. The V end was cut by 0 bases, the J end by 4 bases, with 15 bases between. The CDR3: CSVEDVSLVGTGELFF. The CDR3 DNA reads TGCAGCGTTGAAGACGTATCACTAGTGGGCACCGGGGAGCTGTTTTTT.

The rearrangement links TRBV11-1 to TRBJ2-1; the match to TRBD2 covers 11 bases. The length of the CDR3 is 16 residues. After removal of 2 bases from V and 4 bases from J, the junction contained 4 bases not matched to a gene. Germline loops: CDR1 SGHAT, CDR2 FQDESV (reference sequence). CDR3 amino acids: CASSLSGLADYNEQFF. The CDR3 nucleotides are TGTGCCAGCAGCTTATCGGGACTAGCGGATTACAATGAGCAGTTCTTC.

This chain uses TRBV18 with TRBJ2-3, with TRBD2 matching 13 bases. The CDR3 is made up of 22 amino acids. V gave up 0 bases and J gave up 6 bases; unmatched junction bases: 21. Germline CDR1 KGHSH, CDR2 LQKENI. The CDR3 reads CASSPPGGKGLAGFSVADTQYF. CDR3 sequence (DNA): TGTGCCAGCTCACCACCGGGGGGCAAGGGACTAGCGGGATTCTCAGTGGCGGATACGCAGTATTTT.

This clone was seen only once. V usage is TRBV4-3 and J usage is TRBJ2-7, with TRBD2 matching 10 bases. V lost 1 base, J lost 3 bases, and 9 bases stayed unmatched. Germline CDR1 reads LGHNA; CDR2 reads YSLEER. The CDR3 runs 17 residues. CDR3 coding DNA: TGCGCCAGCAGCCAAGGACTAGCGGGCAATAAATTCTACGAGCAGTACTTC. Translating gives CASSQGLAGNKFYEQYF.

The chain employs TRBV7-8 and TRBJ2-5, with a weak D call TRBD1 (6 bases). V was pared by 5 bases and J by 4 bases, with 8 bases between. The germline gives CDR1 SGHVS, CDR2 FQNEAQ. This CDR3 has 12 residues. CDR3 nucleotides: TGTGCCAGCAGCCAGGGGCGAGAGACCCAGTACTTC. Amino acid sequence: CASSQGRETQYF. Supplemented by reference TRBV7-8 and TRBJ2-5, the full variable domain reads GAGVSQSPRYKVAKRGQDVALRCDPISGHVSLFWYQQALGQGPEFLTYFQNEAQLDKSGLPSDRFFAERPEGSVSTLKIQRTQQEDSAVYLCASSQGRETQYFGPGTRLLVL.

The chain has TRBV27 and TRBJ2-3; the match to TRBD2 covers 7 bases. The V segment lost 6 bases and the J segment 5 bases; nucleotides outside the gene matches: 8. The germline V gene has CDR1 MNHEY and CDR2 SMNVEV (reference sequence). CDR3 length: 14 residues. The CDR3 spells CASRWAGDKDTQYF. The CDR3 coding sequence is TGTGCCAGCAGATGGGCGGGAGATAAAGATACGCAGTATTTT.

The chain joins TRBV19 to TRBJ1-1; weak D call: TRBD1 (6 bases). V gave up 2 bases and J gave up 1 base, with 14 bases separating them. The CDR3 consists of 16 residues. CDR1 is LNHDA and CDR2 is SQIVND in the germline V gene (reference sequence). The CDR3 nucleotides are TGTGCCAGTAGTATACTACCGGGACACCCGAACACTGAAGCTTTCTTT. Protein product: CASSILPGHPNTEAFF.

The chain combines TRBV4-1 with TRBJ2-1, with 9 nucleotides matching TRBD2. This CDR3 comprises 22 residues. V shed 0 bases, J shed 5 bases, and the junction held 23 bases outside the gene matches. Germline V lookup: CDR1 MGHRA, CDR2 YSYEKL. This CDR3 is CASSQERLRGAEAGGSNNEQFF. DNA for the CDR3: TGCGCCAGCAGCCAAGAAAGGTTACGGGGCGCCGAAGCGGGAGGATCAAACAATGAGCAGTTCTTC.

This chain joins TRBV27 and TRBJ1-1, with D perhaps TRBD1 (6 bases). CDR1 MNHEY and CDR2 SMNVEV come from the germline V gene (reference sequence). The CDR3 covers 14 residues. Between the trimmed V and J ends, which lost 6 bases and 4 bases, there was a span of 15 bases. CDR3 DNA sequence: TGTGCCAGCAGGAGGACAGTTCTCGCCACTGAAGCTTTCTTT. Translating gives CASRRTVLATEAFF.

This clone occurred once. This chain's CDR3 is CASSHHRAYEQYF. The CDR3 DNA sequence: TGTGCCAGCAGCCATCACAGGGCCTACGAGCAGTACTTC. V is TRBV7-9 and J is TRBJ2-7; maybe TRBD1 (6 bases). From germline, CDR1 is SEHNR and CDR2 FQNEAQ (reference sequence). This CDR3 is built from 13 residues. The V end lost 5 bases, the J end lost 2 bases, and 10 bases lay between the germline ends.

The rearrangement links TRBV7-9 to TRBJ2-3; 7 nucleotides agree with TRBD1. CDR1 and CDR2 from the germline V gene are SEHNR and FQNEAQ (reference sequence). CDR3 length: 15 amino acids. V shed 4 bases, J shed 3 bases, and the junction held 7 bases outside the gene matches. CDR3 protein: CASSSRDRATDTQYF. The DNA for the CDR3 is TGTGCCAGCAGCTCCCGGGACAGAGCTACAGATACGCAGTATTTT.

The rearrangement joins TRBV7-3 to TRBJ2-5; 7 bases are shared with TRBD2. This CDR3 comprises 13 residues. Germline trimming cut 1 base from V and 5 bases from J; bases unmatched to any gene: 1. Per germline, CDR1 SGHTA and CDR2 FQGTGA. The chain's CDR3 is CASSLSGSETQYF. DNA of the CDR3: TGTGCCAGCAGCTTAAGCGGGAGTGAGACCCAGTACTTC.

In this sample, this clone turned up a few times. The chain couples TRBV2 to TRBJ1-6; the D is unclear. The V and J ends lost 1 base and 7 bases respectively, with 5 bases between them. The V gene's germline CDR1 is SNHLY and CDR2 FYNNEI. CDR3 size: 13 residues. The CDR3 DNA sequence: TGTGCCAGCAGTGAAGACGGGAATTCACCCCTCCACTTT. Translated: CASSEDGNSPLHF. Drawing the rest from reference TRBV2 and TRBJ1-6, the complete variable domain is EPEVTQTPSHQVTQMGQEVILRCVPISNHLYFYWYRQILGQKVEFLVSFYNNEISEKSEIFDDQFSVERPDGSNFTLKIRSTKLEDSAMYFCASSEDGNSPLHFGNGTRLTVT.

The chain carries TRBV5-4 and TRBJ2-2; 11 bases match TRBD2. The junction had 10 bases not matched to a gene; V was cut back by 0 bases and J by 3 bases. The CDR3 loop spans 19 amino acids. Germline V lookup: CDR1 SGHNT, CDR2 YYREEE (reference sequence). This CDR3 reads CASSLGGSSGRGDTGELFF. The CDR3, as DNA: TGTGCCAGCAGCTTGGGCGGTAGTAGCGGGAGGGGTGACACCGGGGAGCTGTTTTTT.

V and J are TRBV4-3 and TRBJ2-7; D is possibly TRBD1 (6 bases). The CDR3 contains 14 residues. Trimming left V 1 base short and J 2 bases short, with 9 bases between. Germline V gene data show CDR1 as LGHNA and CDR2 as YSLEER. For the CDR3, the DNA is TGCGCCAGCAGCCAAGCCAGGGGTCCCTACGAGCAGTACTTC. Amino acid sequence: CASSQARGPYEQYF.

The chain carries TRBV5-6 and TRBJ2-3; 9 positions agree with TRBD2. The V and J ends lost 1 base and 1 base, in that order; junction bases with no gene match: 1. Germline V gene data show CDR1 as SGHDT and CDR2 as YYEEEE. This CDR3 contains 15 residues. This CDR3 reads CASSLRLAGTDTQYF. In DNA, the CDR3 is TGTGCCAGCAGCTTGCGACTAGCGGGCACAGATACGCAGTATTTT.

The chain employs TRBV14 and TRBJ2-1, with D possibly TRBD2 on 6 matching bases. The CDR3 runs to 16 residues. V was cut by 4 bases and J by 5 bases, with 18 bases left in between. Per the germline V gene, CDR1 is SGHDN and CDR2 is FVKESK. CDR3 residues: CASSLRRASSHNEQFF. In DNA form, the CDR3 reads TGTGCCAGCAGCCTCAGGAGGGCGAGTTCCCACAATGAGCAGTTCTTC.

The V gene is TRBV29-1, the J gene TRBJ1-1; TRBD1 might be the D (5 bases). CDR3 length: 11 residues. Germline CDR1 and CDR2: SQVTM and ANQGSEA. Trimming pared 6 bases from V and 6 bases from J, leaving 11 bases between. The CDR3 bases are TGCAGCGTCCCACAGGAACCTGAAGCTTTCTTT. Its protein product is CSVPQEPEAFF.

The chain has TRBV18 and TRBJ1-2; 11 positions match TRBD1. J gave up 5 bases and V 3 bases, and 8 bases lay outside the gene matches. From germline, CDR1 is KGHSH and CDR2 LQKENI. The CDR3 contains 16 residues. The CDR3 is CASSPGQGEGPYGYTF. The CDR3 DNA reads TGTGCCAGCTCACCGGGACAGGGGGAGGGTCCATATGGCTACACCTTC.

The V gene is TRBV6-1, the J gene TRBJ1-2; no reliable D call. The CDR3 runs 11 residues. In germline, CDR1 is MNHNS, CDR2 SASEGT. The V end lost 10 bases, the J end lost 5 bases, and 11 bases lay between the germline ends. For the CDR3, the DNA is TGTGCCACCTTTCGGAGGTATGGCTACACCTTC. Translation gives CATFRRYGYTF.

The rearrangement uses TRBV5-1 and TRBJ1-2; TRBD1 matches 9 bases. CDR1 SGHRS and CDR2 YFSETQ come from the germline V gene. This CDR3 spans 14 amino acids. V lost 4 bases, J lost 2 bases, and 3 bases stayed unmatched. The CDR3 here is CASSLGQGNYGYTF. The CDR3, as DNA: TGCGCCAGCAGCCTCGGACAGGGGAACTATGGCTACACCTTC.

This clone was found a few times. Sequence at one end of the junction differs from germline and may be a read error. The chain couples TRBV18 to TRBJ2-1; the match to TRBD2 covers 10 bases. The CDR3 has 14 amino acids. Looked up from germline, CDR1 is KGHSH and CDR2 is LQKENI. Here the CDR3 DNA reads TGTGCCAGCTCACCTTATGGGCCAGCGGGAGGGCCGCTCTTC. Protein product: CASSPYGPAGGPLF.

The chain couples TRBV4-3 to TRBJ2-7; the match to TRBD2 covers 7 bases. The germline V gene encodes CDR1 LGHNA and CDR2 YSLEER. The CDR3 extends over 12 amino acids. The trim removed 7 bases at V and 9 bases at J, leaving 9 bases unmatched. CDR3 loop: CASIRTWGGQYF. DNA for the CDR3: TGCGCCAGCATACGAACTTGGGGGGGGCAGTACTTC.